A selection of T cell receptor beta chains follows, all from one sample in a study of blood T cell repertoires in COVID-19. Profiled with immunoSEQ multiplex PCR; TCRdb holds only in-frame clones, not every one. Found here are 50,000 to 65,000 clones, 72% of them singletons; the top ten hold around 5.1%. The specimen sequenced was peripheral blood. The receptor set was obtained from a woman in her 70s with COVID-19, enrolled during active disease. CDR3s include the opening cysteine and the closing phenylalanine or tryptophan. Fields, in order: V gene, clone size, D gene, J gene, CDR3 protein, CDR3 DNA. The D gene is left open where the match is weak. Size tells how often a clone was seen (once, few, many) or the class of an expanded clone, and some rows leave it out.

V gene: TRBV19; clone size: few; D gene: TRBD1; J gene: TRBJ1-5; CDR3 protein: CASSNPDRRLLRRSQPQHF; CDR3 DNA: TGTGCCAGTAGCAACCCGGACAGGAGGCTCCTTCGTAGGAGTCAGCCCCAGCATTTT
V gene: TRBV9; clone size: once; D gene: -; J gene: TRBJ2-6; CDR3 protein: CASSALTGSGANVLTF; CDR3 DNA: TGTGCCAGCAGCGCACTGACGGGCTCTGGGGCCAACGTCCTGACTTTC
V gene: TRBV19; clone size: -; D gene: -; J gene: TRBJ1-1; CDR3 protein: CASSGRVLGEAFF; CDR3 DNA: TGTGCCAGTAGTGGAAGAGTCCTAGGTGAAGCTTTCTTT
V gene: TRBV24-1; clone size: few; D gene: TRBD2; J gene: TRBJ2-3; CDR3 protein: CATSEPSGRATDTQYF; CDR3 DNA: TGTGCCACCAGTGAGCCTAGCGGGAGGGCCACAGATACGCAGTATTTT
V gene: TRBV11-2; clone size: -; D gene: -; J gene: TRBJ2-1; CDR3 protein: CASSLDLGANEQFF; CDR3 DNA: TGTGCCAGCAGCTTAGATCTGGGAGCCAATGAGCAGTTCTTC
V gene: TRBV9; clone size: -; D gene: -; J gene: TRBJ2-1; CDR3 protein: CASSVAPQADSYNEQFF; CDR3 DNA: TGTGCCAGCAGCGTGGCCCCCCAGGCTGACTCCTACAATGAGCAGTTCTTC
V gene: TRBV9; clone size: -; D gene: TRBD1; J gene: TRBJ2-5; CDR3 protein: CASSVQGQGGETQYF; CDR3 DNA: TGTGCCAGCAGCGTCCAAGGACAGGGTGGGGAGACCCAGTACTTC
V gene: TRBV7-6; clone size: -; D gene: TRBD2; J gene: TRBJ2-3; CDR3 protein: CASSRYPQLAGGRADTQYF; CDR3 DNA: TGTGCCAGCAGCCGTTACCCGCAACTAGCGGGAGGGCGGGCAGATACGCAGTATTTT
V gene: TRBV3-1/TRBV3-2; clone size: once; D gene: TRBD1; J gene: TRBJ1-6; CDR3 protein: CASSQLPGQGLNSPLHF; CDR3 DNA: TGTGCCAGCAGCCAACTTCCGGGACAGGGGCTTAATTCACCCCTCCACTTT
V gene: TRBV4-2; clone size: -; D gene: TRBD2; J gene: TRBJ2-1; CDR3 protein: CASSQTLAGGYNEQFF; CDR3 DNA: TGTGCCAGCAGCCAAACACTAGCGGGGGGGTACAATGAGCAGTTCTTC
V gene: TRBV7-9; clone size: -; D gene: -; J gene: TRBJ1-2; CDR3 protein: CASSLSSQGNYGYTF; CDR3 DNA: TGTGCCAGCAGCCTAAGCTCACAGGGCAACTATGGCTACACCTTC
V gene: TRBV19; clone size: -; D gene: TRBD1; J gene: TRBJ2-6; CDR3 protein: CASSPLRTGVGTSGANVLTF; CDR3 DNA: TGTGCCAGTAGTCCGCTTCGGACAGGGGTAGGGACGTCTGGGGCCAACGTCCTGACTTTC
V gene: TRBV2; clone size: -; D gene: TRBD2; J gene: TRBJ2-3; CDR3 protein: CASALGLAVTDTQYF; CDR3 DNA: TGTGCCAGTGCACTCGGACTAGCGGTAACAGATACGCAGTATTTT
V gene: TRBV19; clone size: once; D gene: TRBD2; J gene: TRBJ2-1; CDR3 protein: CASSIRGLWTSGYYNEQFF; CDR3 DNA: TGTGCCAGTAGTATAAGGGGTCTGTGGACTAGCGGATACTACAATGAGCAGTTCTTC
V gene: TRBV5-5; clone size: -; D gene: -; J gene: TRBJ2-7; CDR3 protein: CASIPEEGRGLTYEQYF; CDR3 DNA: TGTGCCAGCATTCCCGAAGAAGGGCGGGGGCTAACCTACGAGCAGTACTTC
V gene: TRBV11-2; clone size: -; D gene: TRBD2; J gene: TRBJ2-1; CDR3 protein: CASSLITSGVNEQFF; CDR3 DNA: TGTGCCAGCAGCTTAATTACTAGCGGGGTGAATGAGCAGTTCTTC
V gene: TRBV4-3; clone size: -; D gene: -; J gene: TRBJ2-7; CDR3 protein: CASSQNEGRYEQYF; CDR3 DNA: TGCGCCAGCAGCCAAAACGAGGGCCGCTACGAGCAGTACTTC
V gene: TRBV24-1; clone size: -; D gene: -; J gene: TRBJ1-2; CDR3 protein: CATSRTGPENGYTF; CDR3 DNA: TGTGCCACCAGCAGAACAGGGCCGGAGAATGGCTACACCTTC
V gene: TRBV6-5; clone size: -; D gene: TRBD2; J gene: TRBJ2-1; CDR3 protein: CASSKTSNNEQFF; CDR3 DNA: TGTGCCAGCAGCAAGACTAGCAACAATGAGCAGTTCTTC
V gene: TRBV5-1; clone size: -; D gene: -; J gene: TRBJ1-1; CDR3 protein: CASSLEPGFTEAFF; CDR3 DNA: TGCGCCAGCAGCTTGGAGCCCGGGTTCACTGAAGCTTTCTTT
V gene: TRBV7-2; clone size: once; D gene: -; J gene: TRBJ1-2; CDR3 protein: CASSLGQMYGYTF; CDR3 DNA: TGTGCCAGCAGCCTAGGGCAGATGTATGGCTACACCTTC
V gene: TRBV19; clone size: -; D gene: TRBD1; J gene: TRBJ1-1; CDR3 protein: CASTTTGQGGGTEAFF; CDR3 DNA: TGTGCCAGTACCACGACGGGACAGGGGGGAGGGACTGAAGCTTTCTTT
V gene: TRBV24-1; clone size: -; D gene: TRBD2; J gene: TRBJ2-1; CDR3 protein: CATSDLGRERGNEQFF; CDR3 DNA: TGTGCCACCAGTGATTTGGGGCGGGAGCGAGGCAATGAGCAGTTCTTC
V gene: TRBV5-6; clone size: -; D gene: -; J gene: TRBJ1-2; CDR3 protein: CASSSNPYRVDYGYTF; CDR3 DNA: TGTGCCAGCAGCTCAAACCCGTATAGAGTCGACTATGGCTACACCTTC
V gene: TRBV2; clone size: -; D gene: TRBD1; J gene: TRBJ1-6; CDR3 protein: CASKGSNRGLSPLHF; CDR3 DNA: TGTGCCAGCAAAGGTTCAAACAGGGGATTGTCACCCCTCCACTTT
V gene: TRBV2; clone size: few; D gene: -; J gene: TRBJ1-5; CDR3 protein: CASRGDSNQPQHF; CDR3 DNA: TGTGCCAGCAGAGGAGACAGCAATCAGCCCCAGCATTTT
V gene: TRBV9; clone size: -; D gene: TRBD1; J gene: TRBJ1-2; CDR3 protein: CASSGRQGADGYTF; CDR3 DNA: TGTGCCAGCAGCGGCCGCCAGGGGGCGGATGGCTACACCTTC
V gene: TRBV7-2; clone size: -; D gene: -; J gene: TRBJ2-3; CDR3 protein: CASSSGWGSDTQYF; CDR3 DNA: TGTGCCAGCAGCTCGGGGTGGGGTTCCGATACGCAGTATTTT
V gene: TRBV4-1; clone size: few; D gene: -; J gene: TRBJ1-2; CDR3 protein: CASRHLRARQPNYGYTF; CDR3 DNA: TGCGCCAGCAGACACCTCCGCGCCCGACAGCCTAACTATGGCTACACCTTC
V gene: TRBV6-1; clone size: -; D gene: TRBD1; J gene: TRBJ1-4; CDR3 protein: CASSEGQGAEKLFF; CDR3 DNA: TGTGCCAGCAGTGAAGGCCAGGGGGCGGAAAAACTGTTTTTT
V gene: TRBV23-1; clone size: -; D gene: TRBD1; J gene: TRBJ1-6; CDR3 protein: CASRQDRVDNSPLHF; CDR3 DNA: TGCGCCAGCCGACAGGACAGGGTTGACAATTCACCCCTCCACTTT
V gene: TRBV6-2/TRBV6-3; clone size: once; D gene: -; J gene: TRBJ1-1; CDR3 protein: CASSYGGLDTEAFF; CDR3 DNA: TGTGCCAGCAGTTACGGCGGGTTGGACACTGAAGCTTTCTTT
V gene: TRBV6-2/TRBV6-3; clone size: -; D gene: TRBD2; J gene: TRBJ2-2; CDR3 protein: CASSYFGLAGTGELFF; CDR3 DNA: TGTGCCAGCAGTTACTTTGGCCTAGCGGGCACCGGGGAGCTGTTTTTT
V gene: TRBV3-1/TRBV3-2; clone size: -; D gene: -; J gene: TRBJ2-1; CDR3 protein: CASSQDRERGYNEQFF; CDR3 DNA: TGTGCCAGCAGCCAAGATCGGGAAAGAGGGTACAATGAGCAGTTCTTC
V gene: TRBV5-6; clone size: -; D gene: -; J gene: TRBJ2-5; CDR3 protein: CASSSHRLVAQETQYF; CDR3 DNA: TGTGCCAGCAGCTCTCACCGACTAGTCGCACAAGAGACCCAGTACTTC
V gene: TRBV6-1; clone size: -; D gene: -; J gene: TRBJ1-1; CDR3 protein: CASSESWGREAFF; CDR3 DNA: TGTGCCAGCAGTGAATCGTGGGGAAGGGAGGCTTTCTTT
V gene: TRBV6-5; clone size: -; D gene: -; J gene: TRBJ2-3; CDR3 protein: CASSLLRGRGDTQYF; CDR3 DNA: TGTGCCAGCAGTTTACTCAGGGGCCGGGGAGATACGCAGTATTTT
V gene: TRBV29-1; clone size: -; D gene: -; J gene: TRBJ1-2; CDR3 protein: CSAQDTNYGYTF; CDR3 DNA: TGCAGCGCCCAGGACACTAACTATGGCTACACCTTC
V gene: TRBV4-1; clone size: -; D gene: TRBD2; J gene: TRBJ2-3; CDR3 protein: CASSLSAGGTDTQYF; CDR3 DNA: TGCGCCAGCAGCCTCTCAGCGGGAGGTACAGATACGCAGTATTTT
V gene: TRBV6-5; clone size: -; D gene: -; J gene: TRBJ2-5; CDR3 protein: CASSSPGLHQETQYF; CDR3 DNA: TGTGCCAGCAGTTCTCCGGGACTGCACCAAGAGACCCAGTACTTC
V gene: TRBV19; clone size: -; D gene: TRBD2; J gene: TRBJ2-5; CDR3 protein: CASSPQLAGGQETQYF; CDR3 DNA: TGTGCCAGTAGTCCCCAACTAGCGGGGGGCCAAGAGACCCAGTACTTC
V gene: TRBV7-2; clone size: -; D gene: -; J gene: TRBJ2-3; CDR3 protein: CASSPPVDTQYF; CDR3 DNA: TGTGCCAGCAGCCCCCCGGTGGATACGCAGTATTTT